This TCR beta chain derives from a study of blood T cell repertoires in COVID-19. In the original processing: Amplification with reference gene primers provided the estimates of nucleated cell counts. Method: immunoSEQ multiplex PCR; TCRdb's copy keeps in-frame clones and lacks some. V and J calls and clone size come straight from that table; D and trimming were deduced from the DNA. The sample lists some 180,000 clones; over 70% were seen once. CDR3 size: 17 residues. Germline values: CDR1 MNHEY, CDR2 SMNVEV (reference sequence). Between the trimmed V and J ends, which lost 0 bases and 4 bases, there was a span of 15 bases.

V gene TRBV27 combines with J gene TRBJ2-2; possible D gene TRBD1, 6 bases. The clonotype originates from a man in his sixties who had been exposed to COVID-19. Sequencing was done on a sample of PBMCs or T cells enriched from blood (not recorded which). The CDR3 region is CASSLSFGQGLTGELFF. The CDR3, as DNA: TGTGCCAGCAGTTTATCCTTCGGTCAGGGGCTCACCGGGGAGCTGTTTTTT.